A selection of T cell receptor beta chains follows, all from one sample in a study of tumor and adjacent non-tumor tissue in lung cancer. TCRdb fed the multiplex PCR reads into MiXCR, producing one record per CDR3 protein. There are more than 45,000 distinct CDR3 sequences in the sample; around 59% occur only once, and 30% lies in the top ten. Source material: distant non-tumor lung tissue. These receptors were collected from a woman aged 70-85 years with non-small cell lung cancer. Both conserved end residues are part of each CDR3. Each record gives: D gene, V gene, J gene, clone size, CDR3 DNA, CDR3 protein. A D gene is named only where the DNA matches it firmly. Clone size is shown for a subset of rows, as once, few, many or a class of expanded clone.

d_gene: -
v_gene: TRBV6-1
j_gene: TRBJ2-7
abundance: -
CDR3nt: TGTGCCAACAGTGCGCTACTCTACGAGCAGTACTTC
CDR3aa: CANSALLYEQYF

d_gene: TRBD2
v_gene: TRBV6-2/TRBV6-3
j_gene: TRBJ2-1
abundance: -
CDR3nt: TGTGCCAGCAGTTATACTAGGGCGGGAGACCCCTACAATGAGCAGTTCTTT
CDR3aa: CASSYTRAGDPYNEQFF

d_gene: -
v_gene: TRBV28
j_gene: TRBJ2-7
abundance: -
CDR3nt: TGTGCCAGCTTGACCCGGTGGGGTTCCTACGAGCAGTACTTC
CDR3aa: CASLTRWGSYEQYF

d_gene: TRBD2
v_gene: TRBV12-3/TRBV12-4
j_gene: TRBJ2-1
abundance: many
CDR3nt: TGTGCCAGCAGTCCTCCCCCCCTAGCGGGTTTCTACAATGAGCAGTTCTTC
CDR3aa: CASSPPPLAGFYNEQFF

d_gene: TRBD1
v_gene: TRBV6-5
j_gene: TRBJ2-5
abundance: -
CDR3nt: TGTGCCAGCAGTCCGTCAGGGGGACCGCAGTACTTT
CDR3aa: CASSPSGGPQYF

d_gene: -
v_gene: TRBV12-3/TRBV12-4
j_gene: TRBJ1-1
abundance: -
CDR3nt: TGTGCCAGCAGCTATAGTTGGGACACTGAAGCTTTCTTT
CDR3aa: CASSYSWDTEAFF

d_gene: -
v_gene: TRBV29-1
j_gene: TRBJ2-2
abundance: -
CDR3nt: TGCAGTGTAGCCCGGGTCCTAAGGACCGGGGAGCTGTTTTTT
CDR3aa: CSVARVLRTGELFF

d_gene: -
v_gene: TRBV6-6
j_gene: TRBJ2-5
abundance: -
CDR3nt: TGTGCCAGCTCTCTAAGCAGGAAGGGTCAAGAGACCCAGTACTTC
CDR3aa: CASSLSRKGQETQYF

d_gene: TRBD1
v_gene: TRBV4-1
j_gene: TRBJ2-7
abundance: -
CDR3nt: TGCGCCAGCAGCCAAGGAACAGGGCCTCAGGGGGCGTACGAGCGGTACTTC
CDR3aa: CASSQGTGPQGAYERYF

d_gene: -
v_gene: TRBV6-1
j_gene: TRBJ1-1
abundance: -
CDR3nt: TGTGCCAGCAAGTGGGAGCCCACTGAAACCTTCTTT
CDR3aa: CASKWEPTETFF

d_gene: TRBD1
v_gene: TRBV7-9
j_gene: TRBJ2-7
abundance: -
CDR3nt: TGTGCCAGCAGCAACGACAGGGGCAAGGCGTACGGGCAGTACTTC
CDR3aa: CASSNDRGKAYGQYF

d_gene: -
v_gene: TRBV11-2
j_gene: TRBJ2-3
abundance: many
CDR3nt: TGTGCCAGCACCTCCTACACAGATACGCAGTATTTT
CDR3aa: CASTSYTDTQYF

d_gene: TRBD1
v_gene: TRBV29-1
j_gene: TRBJ2-7
abundance: -
CDR3nt: TGCAGTGTATCGGGGACAGCGGACGAGCAGTACTTC
CDR3aa: CSVSGTADEQYF

d_gene: -
v_gene: TRBV11-1
j_gene: TRBJ2-3
abundance: once
CDR3nt: TGTGCCAGCAGCTTGGACGGGGGGCCAGATACGCAGTATTTT
CDR3aa: CASSLDGGPDTQYF

d_gene: -
v_gene: TRBV4-1
j_gene: TRBJ2-2
abundance: many
CDR3nt: TGCGCCAGCAGCCAAGAATGGGGCGGGCCCTTCAGCACCGGGGAGCTGTTTTTT
CDR3aa: CASSQEWGGPFSTGELFF

d_gene: TRBD1
v_gene: TRBV6-5
j_gene: TRBJ2-1
abundance: -
CDR3nt: TGTGCCAGCAAAGGAACAGGGGGCGGTTACAATGAGCAGCTCTTC
CDR3aa: CASKGTGGGYNEQLF

d_gene: -
v_gene: TRBV6-6
j_gene: TRBJ1-6
abundance: -
CDR3nt: TGTACCAGCAGTTCAGAAACAGGGTTGTCAACCCTCCACTTT
CDR3aa: CTSSSETGLSTLHF

d_gene: -
v_gene: TRBV6-6
j_gene: TRBJ1-2
abundance: -
CDR3nt: TGTTCCAACAGCATGGCGGTGGGGGGCTACACCTTC
CDR3aa: CSNSMAVGGYTF

d_gene: -
v_gene: TRBV20-1
j_gene: TRBJ2-5
abundance: -
CDR3nt: TGCAGTATTCTCGAGCTCCAAGAGACCCAGTACTTC
CDR3aa: CSILELQETQYF

d_gene: -
v_gene: TRBV28
j_gene: TRBJ2-7
abundance: -
CDR3nt: TGTGCCAACAGGTTCGGGGGGGACAGTTTACACGAGCAGTACTTC
CDR3aa: CANRFGGDSLHEQYF

d_gene: -
v_gene: TRBV12-3/TRBV12-4
j_gene: TRBJ2-1
abundance: -
CDR3nt: TGTGCCAGCAGTGCGCTTTCGGGTGAGCAATTCTTC
CDR3aa: CASSALSGEQFF

d_gene: TRBD1
v_gene: TRBV6-5
j_gene: TRBJ1-2
abundance: -
CDR3nt: TGTGCCAGTAACTGGGACAGGCGCTATGGCTACACCTTC
CDR3aa: CASNWDRRYGYTF

d_gene: -
v_gene: TRBV6-5
j_gene: TRBJ2-1
abundance: -
CDR3nt: TGTGCCAGCAGTCCTGAGACGGGCAGGTATGAGCAGTTCTTC
CDR3aa: CASSPETGRYEQFF

d_gene: TRBD1
v_gene: TRBV7-8
j_gene: TRBJ2-3
abundance: many
CDR3nt: TGTGCCAGCAGCTTTCTTGGACAGGGGGGCACAGATACGCAGTATTTT
CDR3aa: CASSFLGQGGTDTQYF

d_gene: -
v_gene: TRBV5-4
j_gene: TRBJ2-2
abundance: -
CDR3nt: TGTGCCAGCAGCTACCGTATCGCAACGGACACCGGGGAACTGTTTTTT
CDR3aa: CASSYRIATDTGELFF

d_gene: -
v_gene: TRBV6-6
j_gene: TRBJ1-4
abundance: few
CDR3nt: TGCGCCATCACGAGAGGGCCCTATGAAAAACTGTTTTTT
CDR3aa: CAITRGPYEKLFF

d_gene: TRBD2
v_gene: TRBV6-2/TRBV6-3
j_gene: TRBJ2-1
abundance: -
CDR3nt: TGTGCCAGCAGTTATACTAGGGCGGGAGGCCTCTACAATAAGCAGTTCTTC
CDR3aa: CASSYTRAGGLYNKQFF

d_gene: -
v_gene: TRBV12-3/TRBV12-4
j_gene: TRBJ2-7
abundance: -
CDR3nt: TGTGCCAACAGTTTAAGAAGCGGCGGAGTGAACGAGCAGTACTTC
CDR3aa: CANSLRSGGVNEQYF

d_gene: -
v_gene: TRBV19
j_gene: TRBJ2-3
abundance: -
CDR3nt: TGTGACAGTAGTCTTCAGGAGGCAGATACGCATTATTTT
CDR3aa: CDSSLQEADTHYF